Sequencing of this T cell receptor (beta chain) was carried out in a study of T cell repertoires in ileal Crohn's disease. TCRB immunosequencing input was roughly 490 nanograms of biopsy DNA per sample. Data came from immunoSEQ multiplex PCR; TCRdb stores just in-frame clones and leaves some out. The sample includes approximately 4,100 clones, about 79% seen only once; the top ten take 5.5% to 8.5%. Study observations and caveats: Active smokers at surgery had more clonal expansions than non-smokers.

V shed 0 bases and J shed 1 base, with 10 bases lying between them. From germline, CDR1 is SGHRS and CDR2 YFSETQ. The CDR3 consists of 16 residues. In its sample, this clone was seen once. The antigen is not known. Sequencing was performed on ileal tissue. The receptor was isolated from an adult with Crohn's disease. This chain links TRBV5-1 with TRBJ2-2; D remains unclear. The CDR3 sequence: CASSLASAGNTGELFF. CDR3 DNA sequence: TGCGCCAGCAGCTTGGCCTCGGCAGGGAACACCGGGGAGCTGTTTTTT.